This TCR beta chain appears in the sequencing data of a study of OX40 agonist ivuxolimab in advanced cancers. Study in general: Ivuxolimab, which is an agonistic anti-OX40 (CD134) antibody, was administered to the patients. Participants could have had prior anti-PD-1, anti-PD-L1 or anti-CTLA-4 therapy, and more than 35% had some. Findings and limits, study-wide: CD4+ and CD8+ blood T cells expanded clonally by week 6 at 0.1 to 3.0 mg/kg.

Comment on this clone: Its antigen is unknown.

Patients who had autoimmune disease history or got systemic immunosuppression were left out. Assay used: immunoSEQ multiplex PCR; TCRdb lists only in-frame clones, some missing. Counted here are approximately 22,000 clones, nearly 90% occurring once; the ten biggest clones make up over 30%. The germline V gene has CDR1 MGHRA and CDR2 YSYEKL. The CDR3 loop spans 18 amino acids. Unmatched junction bases numbered 14, after V lost 3 bases and J lost 5 bases. The sequence was obtained from an adult with an advanced solid tumor such as melanoma, head and neck, liver or kidney cancer. The sample was CD4+ or CD8+ T cells sorted from blood, taken in a trial of the OX40 agonist ivuxolimab. V usage is TRBV4-1 and J usage is TRBJ2-2, with 8 bases matching TRBD2. Written as DNA, the CDR3 is TGCGCCAGCAGCCACGAGAGACTAGCGCCCTATACGACCGGGGAGCTGTTTTTT. It translates to CASSHERLAPYTTGELFF.